Sequencing of this TCR beta chain was carried out in a study of T cells in Graves' hyperthyroidism and ophthalmopathy. Ophthalmopathy cases met thresholds of Clinical Activity Score at least 3, NOSPECS grade at least 4 and duration under 3 months. Germline V CDR1 and CDR2: MNHEY, SMNVEV (reference sequence). V lost 4 bases and J 10 bases, leaving 11 bases between the germline ends. This CDR3 is built from 12 residues. Template material for amplifying TCR beta CDR3 regions consisted of RNA transcripts. TCR CDR3 underwent first-round RT-PCR with the HTBI primer set. One entry per CDR3 protein, called by TCRdb with MiXCR from the multiplex PCR reads. The sample holds more than 300,000 distinct CDR3 sequences, roughly 20% seen once.

The rearrangement uses TRBV27 and TRBJ2-1, with D possibly matching TRBD1 (5 bases). The clonotype was recovered from a young man with Graves' ophthalmopathy. Material: blood. The chain's CDR3 is CASSSRGEEQFF. CDR3 in DNA: TGTGCCAGCAGTTCTAGGGGCGAAGAGCAGTTCTTC.